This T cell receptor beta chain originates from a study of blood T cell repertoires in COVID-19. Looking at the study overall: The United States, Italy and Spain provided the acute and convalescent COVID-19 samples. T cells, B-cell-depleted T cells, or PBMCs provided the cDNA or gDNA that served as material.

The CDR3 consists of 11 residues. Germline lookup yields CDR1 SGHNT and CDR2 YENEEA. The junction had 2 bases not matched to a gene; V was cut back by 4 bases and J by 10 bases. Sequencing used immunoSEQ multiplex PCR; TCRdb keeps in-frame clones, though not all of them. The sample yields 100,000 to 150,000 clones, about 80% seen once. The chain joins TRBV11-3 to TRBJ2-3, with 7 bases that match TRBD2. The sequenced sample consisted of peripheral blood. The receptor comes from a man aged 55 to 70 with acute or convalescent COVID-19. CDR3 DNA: TGTGCCAGCAGCTCTGGGGGGGCGCAGTATTTT. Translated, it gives CASSSGGAQYF.